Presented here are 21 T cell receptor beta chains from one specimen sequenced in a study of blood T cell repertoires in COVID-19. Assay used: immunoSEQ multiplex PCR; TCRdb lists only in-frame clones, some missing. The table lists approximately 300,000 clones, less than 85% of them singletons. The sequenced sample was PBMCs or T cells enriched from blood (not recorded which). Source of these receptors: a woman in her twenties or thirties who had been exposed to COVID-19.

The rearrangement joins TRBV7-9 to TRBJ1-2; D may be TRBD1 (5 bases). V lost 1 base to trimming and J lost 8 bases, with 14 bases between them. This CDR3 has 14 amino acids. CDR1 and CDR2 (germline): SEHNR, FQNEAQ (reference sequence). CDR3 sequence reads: CASSLEEGTYGYTF. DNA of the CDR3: TGTGCCAGCAGCTTAGAGGAGGGGACCTACGGCTACACCTTC.

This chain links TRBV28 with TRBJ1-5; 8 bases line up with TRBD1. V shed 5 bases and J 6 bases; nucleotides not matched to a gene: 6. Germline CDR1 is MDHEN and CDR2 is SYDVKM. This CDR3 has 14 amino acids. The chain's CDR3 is CASSRGQVGQPQHF. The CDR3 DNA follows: TGTGCCAGCAGTCGGGGACAGGTGGGTCAGCCCCAGCATTTT.

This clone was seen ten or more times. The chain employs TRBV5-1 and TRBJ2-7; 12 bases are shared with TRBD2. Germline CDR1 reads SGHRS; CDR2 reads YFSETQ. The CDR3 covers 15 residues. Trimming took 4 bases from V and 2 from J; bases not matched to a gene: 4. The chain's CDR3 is CASSIASGRAYEQYF. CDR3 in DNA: TGCGCCAGCAGCATAGCTAGCGGGAGGGCCTACGAGCAGTACTTC. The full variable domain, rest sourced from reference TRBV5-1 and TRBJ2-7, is KAGVTQTPRYLIKTRGQQVTLSCSPISGHRSVSWYQQTPGQGLQFLFEYFSETQRNKGNFPGRFSGRQFSNSRSEMNVSTLELGDSALYLCASSIASGRAYEQYFGPGTRLTVT.

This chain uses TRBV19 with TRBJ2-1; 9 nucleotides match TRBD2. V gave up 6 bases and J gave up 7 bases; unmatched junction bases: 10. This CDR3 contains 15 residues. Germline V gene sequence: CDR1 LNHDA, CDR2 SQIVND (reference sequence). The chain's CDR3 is CASRFSGSSLNEQFF. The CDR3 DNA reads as TGTGCCAGTAGGTTTAGCGGGAGCTCTCTTAATGAGCAGTTCTTC.

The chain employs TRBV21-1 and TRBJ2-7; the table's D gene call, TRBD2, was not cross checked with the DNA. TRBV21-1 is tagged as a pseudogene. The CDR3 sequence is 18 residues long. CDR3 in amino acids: CASSKIDRGTGGAYEQYF. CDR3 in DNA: TGTGCCAGCAGCAAAATAGATAGAGGAACGGGAGGCGCATACGAGCAGTACTTC.

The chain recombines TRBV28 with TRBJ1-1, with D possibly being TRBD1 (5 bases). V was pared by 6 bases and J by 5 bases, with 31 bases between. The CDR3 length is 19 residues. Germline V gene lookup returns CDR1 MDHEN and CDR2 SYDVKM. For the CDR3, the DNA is TGTGCCAGCAGACAACTATACAGACCCCAGGGTAACGGTTGGACTGAAGCTTTCTTT. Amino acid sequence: CASRQLYRPQGNGWTEAFF.

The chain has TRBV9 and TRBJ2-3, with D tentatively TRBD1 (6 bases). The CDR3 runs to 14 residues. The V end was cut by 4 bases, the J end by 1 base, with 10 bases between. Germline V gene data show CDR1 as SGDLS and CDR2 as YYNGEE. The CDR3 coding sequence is TGTGCCAGCAGCACCCGACAGGGCACAGATACGCAGTATTTT. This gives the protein CASSTRQGTDTQYF.

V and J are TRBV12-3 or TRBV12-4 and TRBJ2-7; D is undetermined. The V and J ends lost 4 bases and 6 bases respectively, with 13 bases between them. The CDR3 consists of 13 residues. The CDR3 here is CASSSYRFSEQYF. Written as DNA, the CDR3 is TGTGCCAGCAGTTCCTACCGTTTTTCCGAGCAGTACTTC.

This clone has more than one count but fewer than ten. The CDR3 region is CASSPSSNAWSGELFF. DNA for the CDR3: TGTGCCAGCAGCCCTTCCTCTAACGCCTGGAGCGGGGAGCTGTTTTTT. The V and J genes are TRBV6-4 and TRBJ2-2, with D uncertain. The V gene's germline CDR1 is MRHNA and CDR2 SNTAGT. The CDR3 spans 16 residues. Trimming cost V 6 bases and J 7 bases, with 21 bases left between them.

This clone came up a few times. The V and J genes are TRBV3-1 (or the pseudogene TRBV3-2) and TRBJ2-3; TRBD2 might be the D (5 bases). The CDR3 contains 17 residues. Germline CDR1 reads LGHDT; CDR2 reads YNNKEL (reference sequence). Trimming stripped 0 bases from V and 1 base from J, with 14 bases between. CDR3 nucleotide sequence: TGTGCCAGCAGCCAAGAATCTAGAGACTATGGCACAGATACGCAGTATTTT. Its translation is CASSQESRDYGTDTQYF.

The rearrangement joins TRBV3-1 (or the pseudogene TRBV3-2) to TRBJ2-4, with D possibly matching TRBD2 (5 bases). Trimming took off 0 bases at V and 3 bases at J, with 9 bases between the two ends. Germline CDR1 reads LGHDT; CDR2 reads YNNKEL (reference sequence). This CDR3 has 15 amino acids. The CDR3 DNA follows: TGTGCCAGCAGCCAAGAGGCGGGTCTCAAAAACATTCAGTACTTC. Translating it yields CASSQEAGLKNIQYF.

The CDR3 DNA is TGTGCCAGCAGCTTAGACCGCAGTAGCAATCAGCCCCAGCATTTT. Translating it yields CASSLDRSSNQPQHF. The gene calls are TRBV11-2 and TRBJ1-5; D unresolved. The CDR3 covers 15 residues. V dropped 0 bases and J dropped 0 bases, with 6 bases sitting between them. Germline V gene sequence: CDR1 SGHAT, CDR2 FQNNGV.

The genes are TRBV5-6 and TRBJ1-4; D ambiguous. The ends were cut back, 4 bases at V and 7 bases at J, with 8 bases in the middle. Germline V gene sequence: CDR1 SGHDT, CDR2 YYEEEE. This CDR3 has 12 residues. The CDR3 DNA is TGTGCCAGCAGCCGAGAACTTGAAAAACTGTTTTTT. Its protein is CASSRELEKLFF.

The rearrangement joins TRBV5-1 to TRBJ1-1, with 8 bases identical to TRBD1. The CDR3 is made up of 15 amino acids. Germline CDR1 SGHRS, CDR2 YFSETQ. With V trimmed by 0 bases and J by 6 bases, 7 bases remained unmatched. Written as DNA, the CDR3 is TGCGCCAGCAGCTTGGACGGTGGACAGGGCTCTGAAGCTTTCTTT. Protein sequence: CASSLDGGQGSEAFF. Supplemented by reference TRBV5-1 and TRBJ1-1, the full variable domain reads KAGVTQTPRYLIKTRGQQVTLSCSPISGHRSVSWYQQTPGQGLQFLFEYFSETQRNKGNFPGRFSGRQFSNSRSEMNVSTLELGDSALYLCASSLDGGQGSEAFFGQGTRLTVV.

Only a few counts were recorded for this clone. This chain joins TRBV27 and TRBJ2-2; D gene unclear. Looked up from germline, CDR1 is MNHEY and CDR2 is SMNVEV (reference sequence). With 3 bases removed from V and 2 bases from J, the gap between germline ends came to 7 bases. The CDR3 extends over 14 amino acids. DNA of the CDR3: TGTGCCAGCAGTTTCGAGATAAACACCGGGGAGCTGTTTTTT. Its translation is CASSFEINTGELFF.

The CDR3 DNA is TGTGCCAGCAGTGCCACCAGGGGGAGTAATTCACCCCTCCACTTT. It specifies CASSATRGSNSPLHF. V gene TRBV6-1 combines with J gene TRBJ1-6, with TRBD1 matching 7 bases. CDR1 and CDR2 from the germline V gene are MNHNS and SASEGT. Trimming took 4 bases from V and 6 from J; bases not matched to a gene: 6. This CDR3 has 15 residues.

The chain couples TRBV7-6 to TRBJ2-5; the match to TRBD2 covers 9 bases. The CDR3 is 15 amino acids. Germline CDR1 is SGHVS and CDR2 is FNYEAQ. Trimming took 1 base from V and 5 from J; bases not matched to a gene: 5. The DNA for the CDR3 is TGTGCCAGCAGCTTAGAGGCGGGAGGGTCGGAGACCCAGTACTTC. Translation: CASSLEAGGSETQYF.

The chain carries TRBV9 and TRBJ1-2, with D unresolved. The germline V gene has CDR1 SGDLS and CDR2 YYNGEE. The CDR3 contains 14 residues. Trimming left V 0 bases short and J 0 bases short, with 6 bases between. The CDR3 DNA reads TGTGCCAGCAGCGTAGGCGGCTCTAACTATGGCTACACCTTC. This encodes CASSVGGSNYGYTF.

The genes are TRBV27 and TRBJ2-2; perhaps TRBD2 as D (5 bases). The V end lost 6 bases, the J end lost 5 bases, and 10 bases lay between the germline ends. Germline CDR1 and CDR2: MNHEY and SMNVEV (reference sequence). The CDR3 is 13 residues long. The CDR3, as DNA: TGTGCCAGCAGCTTCGGGAAGACCGGGGAGCTGTTTTTT. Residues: CASSFGKTGELFF.

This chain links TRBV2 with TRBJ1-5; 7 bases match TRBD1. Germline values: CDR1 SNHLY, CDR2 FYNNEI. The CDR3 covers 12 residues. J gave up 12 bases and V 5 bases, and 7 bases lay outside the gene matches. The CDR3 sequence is CASSQPGTVQHF. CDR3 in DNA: TGTGCCAGCAGTCAGCCCGGGACAGTCCAGCATTTT.

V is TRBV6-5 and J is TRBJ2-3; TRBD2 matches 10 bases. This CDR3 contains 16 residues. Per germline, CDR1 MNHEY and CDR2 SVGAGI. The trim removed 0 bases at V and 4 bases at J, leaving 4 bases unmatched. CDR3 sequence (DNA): TGTGCCAGCAGTTACTCCAGCGGGGGGGAGGCAGATACGCAGTATTTT. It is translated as CASSYSSGGEADTQYF.